A selection of T cell receptor beta chains follows, all from one sample in a study of blood T cell repertoires in COVID-19. This table comes from immunoSEQ multiplex PCR, and its TCRdb copy is limited to in-frame clones, with some not included. The data show about 300,000 clones, with around 85% seen just once and about 2.5% held by the top ten. The sample was PBMCs or T cells enriched from blood (not recorded which). These receptors all stem from a woman between 45 and 60 years old who had recovered from COVID-19. The CDR3 runs from the conserved cysteine through the conserved F or W. D genes are given only for firm matches. Where a row states a size, it is once, few, many or the class of an expanded clone; other rows omit it.

size | D | J | V | CDR3 | DNA
few | NA | TRBJ1-1 | TRBV19 | CASSIGVGSPGLNTEAFF | TGTGCCAGTAGTATCGGAGTCGGAAGCCCGGGATTAAACACTGAAGCTTTCTTT
few | NA | TRBJ1-5 | TRBV6-5 | CASSRDYSNQPQHF | TGTGCCAGCAGTCGCGATTATAGCAATCAGCCCCAGCATTTT
NA | TRBD1 | TRBJ1-2 | TRBV6-5 | CASSPDRGYGYTF | TGTGCCAGCAGTCCGGACAGGGGGTATGGCTACACCTTC
NA | NA | TRBJ2-7 | TRBV30 | CAWSVGRGKQYF | TGTGCCTGGAGTGTAGGTAGGGGGAAGCAGTACTTC
NA | TRBD1 | TRBJ1-3 | TRBV15 | CATSRDRASGNTIYF | TGTGCCACCAGCCGCGACAGGGCATCTGGAAACACCATATATTTT
NA | TRBD1 | TRBJ2-1 | TRBV10-3 | CAISAGQGSGNEQFF | TGTGCCATCAGTGCAGGACAGGGATCCGGCAATGAGCAGTTCTTC
NA | NA | TRBJ1-6 | TRBV30 | CALRRDSPLHF | TGTGCGTTACGGCGGGATTCACCCCTCCACTTT
NA | TRBD2 | TRBJ2-2 | TRBV3-1/TRBV3-2 | CASSQALTSGTGELFF | TGTGCCAGCAGCCAAGCGCTAACTAGCGGGACCGGGGAGCTGTTTTTT
NA | NA | TRBJ1-4 | TRBV30 | CAWSPRQSSEKLFF | TGTGCCTGGAGTCCGAGGCAGTCCTCTGAAAAACTGTTTTTT
few | NA | TRBJ1-2 | TRBV29-1 | CSDHSGGDTHNYGYTF | TGCAGCGACCATTCTGGTGGGGACACCCATAACTATGGCTACACCTTC
NA | TRBD2 | TRBJ2-7 | TRBV7-6 | CASSVTSGAPYEQYF | TGTGCCAGCAGCGTAACTAGCGGAGCCCCCTACGAGCAGTACTTC
NA | NA | TRBJ1-2 | TRBV19 | CASSIVLADGYTF | TGTGCCAGTAGTATAGTATTAGCAGATGGCTACACCTTC
few | TRBD2 | TRBJ2-3 | TRBV5-8 | CASRILAGATGTQYF | TGTGCCAGCAGGATACTAGCGGGGGCGACGGGGACGCAGTATTTT
NA | TRBD1 | TRBJ1-5 | TRBV19 | CASSGTGGGQPQHF | TGTGCCAGTAGCGGGACAGGGGGCGGGCAGCCCCAGCATTTT
NA | NA | TRBJ2-5 | TRBV19 | CASSPGQKLGTQYF | TGTGCCAGTAGTCCCGGACAGAAACTAGGGACCCAGTACTTC
NA | NA | TRBJ2-7 | TRBV12-2 | CASRSAFISLTGSSYEQYF | TGTGCAAGTCGCTCCGCCTTTATCTCGCTCACAGGGTCTTCCTACGAGCAGTACTTC
NA | NA | TRBJ1-1 | TRBV28 | CARIPRGTMNTEAFF | TGTGCCAGGATACCTCGAGGCACCATGAACACTGAAGCTTTCTTT
NA | TRBD1 | TRBJ2-7 | TRBV7-9 | CASSVDRDPLTYEQYF | TGTGCCAGCAGCGTCGACAGGGACCCCCTAACCTACGAGCAGTACTTC
NA | NA | TRBJ1-2 | TRBV20-1 | CSARYRDGYTF | TGCAGTGCTAGGTACAGGGATGGCTACACCTTC
NA | TRBD1 | TRBJ1-1 | TRBV7-8 | CASRIQGQSTEAFF | TGTGCCAGCAGAATACAGGGGCAGAGCACTGAAGCTTTCTTT
NA | NA | TRBJ2-2 | TRBV18 | CASSPYKGSGELFF | TGTGCCAGCTCACCTTACAAAGGGAGCGGGGAGCTGTTTTTT
NA | NA | TRBJ2-7 | TRBV7-9 | CASSLAVPPREQYF | TGTGCCAGCAGCTTAGCAGTACCCCCGAGGGAGCAGTACTTC